This TCR beta chain was obtained from a study of cytomegalovirus exposure and HLA in healthy donors. This clone was counted between two and nine times. What it recognizes is unknown. PCR involved 60 Vbeta and 13 Jbeta primers. The method was immunoSEQ multiplex PCR; TCRdb's version includes in-frame clones alone and lacks a portion of them. There are more than 100,000 clones in the sample; roughly 9.6% occur only once, and more than 6.5% lies in the top ten. Whole-study results and caveats: A later analysis found common viral pathogens apparently linked to several of the most significant clusters.

Trimming shortened V by 0 bases and J by 5 bases, and 13 bases separated the two germline ends. Germline V gene sequence: CDR1 ENHRY, CDR2 SYGVKD. This CDR3 has 15 amino acids. This sequence joins TRBV10-3 and TRBJ2-5; a possible D gene is TRBD2 (6 bases). This sequence was found in a middle-aged woman in good health and CMV-seropositive. Sequencing was performed on PBMCs. CDR3 bases: TGTGCCATCAGTGAGTCAAGCGGTCGGGGGGAGACCCAGTACTTC. This translates into CAISESSGRGETQYF.